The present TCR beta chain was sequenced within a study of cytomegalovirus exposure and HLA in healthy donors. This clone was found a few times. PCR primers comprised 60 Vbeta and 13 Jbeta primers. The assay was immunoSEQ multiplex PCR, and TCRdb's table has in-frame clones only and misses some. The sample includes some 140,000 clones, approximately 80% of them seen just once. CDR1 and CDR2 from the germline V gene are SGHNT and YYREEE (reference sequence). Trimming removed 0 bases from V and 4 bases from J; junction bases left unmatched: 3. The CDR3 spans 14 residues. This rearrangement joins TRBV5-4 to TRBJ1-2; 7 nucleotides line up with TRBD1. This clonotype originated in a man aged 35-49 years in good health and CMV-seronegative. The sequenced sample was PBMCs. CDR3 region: CASSLGQGLYGYTF. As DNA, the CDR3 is TGTGCCAGCAGCTTGGGACAGGGCCTCTATGGCTACACCTTC.